This entry concerns a single TCR beta chain. Its antigen remains unidentified. It was with 60 Vbeta and 13 Jbeta primers that the PCR ran. Some clones are missing from TCRdb's copy, which holds only in-frame ones; the method was immunoSEQ multiplex PCR. This table holds about 190,000 clones, 70% to 75% found once. The V gene's germline CDR1 is SEHNR and CDR2 FQNEAQ (reference sequence). The CDR3 loop spans 12 amino acids. The junction had 2 bases not matched to a gene; V was cut back by 6 bases and J by 6 bases. These data come from a study of cytomegalovirus exposure and HLA in healthy donors. General study findings and limits: Versus the approximately 700-donor mean, an Asian-associated ancestry cluster reportedly showed fewer N-insertions in a later analysis. Highly shared variants forming one cluster were likely a sequencing artifact.

This TCR was recovered from a woman aged 25-40 years in good health and CMV-seropositive. Source material: PBMCs. The chain has TRBV7-9 and TRBJ1-2; TRBD1 matches at 9 bases. Here the CDR3 reads CASSWTGDGYTF. The CDR3 DNA sequence: TGTGCCAGCAGTTGGACAGGGGATGGCTACACCTTC.